This T cell receptor (beta chain) was profiled in a study of blood T cell repertoires in COVID-19. Study-wide context: Material from acute and convalescent COVID-19 was sourced from the United States, Italy and Spain. The cDNA or gDNA used as material had been derived from T cells, B-cell-depleted T cells, or PBMCs.

The V gene's germline CDR1 is SGHVS and CDR2 FNYEAQ. V lost 2 bases and J lost 1, with 8 bases in between. This CDR3 is 14 amino acids long. Original handling: Using reference gene primer amplification, nucleated cell counts were estimated. Assay used: immunoSEQ multiplex PCR; TCRdb lists only in-frame clones, some missing. The DNA was the basis for D and trimming; V, J and clone size are from that table. The sample shows about 93,000 clones, around four fifths of them seen only once. By frequency in the sample, this clone is medium-sized. Sample: peripheral blood. The chain uses TRBV7-6 and TRBJ1-1; D is unclear. The sequence derives from a human donor in a cohort sampled during active COVID-19. The CDR3 is CASSLSPGNTEAFF. The CDR3 region has the DNA TGTGCCAGCAGCTTAAGTCCAGGGAACACTGAAGCTTTCTTT.